This section outlines one T cell receptor beta chain sequence together with its context. The data originate from a study of shared clonotypes between healthy human individuals. Germline lookup yields CDR1 SGHTA and CDR2 FQGNSA. V lost 0 bases to trimming and J lost 2 bases, with 7 bases between them. CDR3 length: 14 amino acids. Sequencing was performed with immunoSEQ multiplex PCR; in TCRdb, only in-frame clones are kept and a portion is missing. The profile covers 950,000 to 1,200,000 clones, with around 77% appearing a single time and 0.89% taken by the ten largest. This TCR was sampled from a man younger than 35 in good health. Some clones in this sample may be carry-over from other donors' samples. Sequenced: memory CD4+ T cells from PBMCs. Sample subset: CD45RA-negative fraction. The chain couples TRBV7-2 to TRBJ2-5; TRBD1 is a possible D gene (6 bases). The CDR3 region has the DNA TGTGCCAGCAGCTTAGCGGGACAACAAGAGACCCAGTACTTC. It is translated as CASSLAGQQETQYF.